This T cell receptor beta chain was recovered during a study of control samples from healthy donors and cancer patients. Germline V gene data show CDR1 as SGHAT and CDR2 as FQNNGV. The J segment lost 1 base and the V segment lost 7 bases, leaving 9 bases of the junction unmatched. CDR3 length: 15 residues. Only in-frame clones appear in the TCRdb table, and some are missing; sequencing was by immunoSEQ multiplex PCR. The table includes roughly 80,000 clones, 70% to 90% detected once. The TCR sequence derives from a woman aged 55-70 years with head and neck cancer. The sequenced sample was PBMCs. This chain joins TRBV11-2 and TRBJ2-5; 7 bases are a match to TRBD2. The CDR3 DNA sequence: TGTGCCAGCACCCTCTTGGGAGGGATCCAAGAGACCCAGTACTTC. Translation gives CASTLLGGIQETQYF.